The rows below give T cell receptor beta chains drawn from one sample of a study of regulatory T cells in long-lasting Graves disease. TCRdb processed the multiplex PCR reads anew with MiXCR; each CDR3 protein has one entry. Seen here are 700,000 or so distinct CDR3 sequences, around 30% observed once, and the top ten hold about two fifths. The sample in question was peripheral blood mononuclear cells (PBMCs), obtained when the disease was refractory, from a patient treated with antithyroid drugs. These receptors came from a female donor with Graves disease. Both conserved end residues are part of each CDR3. Each record gives: D gene, V gene, J gene, clone size, CDR3 DNA, CDR3 protein. D genes are given only for firm matches. Clone size is stated in some rows and not others, as once, few, many or a class when expanded.

-	TRBV7-2	TRBJ1-5	many	TGTGCCAGCAGCTTCGGGAGAAATCAGCCCCAGCATTTT	CASSFGRNQPQHF
-	TRBV11-2	TRBJ1-2	many	TGTGCCAGCAGCTTAGTAGGGGGTCCTGGCTACACCTTC	CASSLVGGPGYTF
-	TRBV28	TRBJ1-1	many	TGTGCCAGCAGTTTTGTGACAGGAGGGGGTCGGGGCACTGAAGCTTTCTTT	CASSFVTGGGRGTEAFF
TRBD1	TRBV7-2	TRBJ2-7	few	TGTGCCAGCAGCGCCCGGACAGGGGGCAGGTACGAGCAGTACTTC	CASSARTGGRYEQYF
TRBD1	TRBV6-1	TRBJ1-5	-	TGTGCCAGCACCCCCGGGACAGGGGGCCAACTTTATCAGCCCCAGCATTTT	CASTPGTGGQLYQPQHF
-	TRBV6-2/TRBV6-3	TRBJ1-5	many	TGTGCCAGCAGTGGCTCAGGCGGCCGCAATCAGCCCCAGCATTTT	CASSGSGGRNQPQHF
TRBD2	TRBV3-1	TRBJ2-1	-	TGTGCCAGCAGCCAGGTGGGATGGGAGCGGGAGGGCCGGTACAATGAGCAGTTCTTC	CASSQVGWEREGRYNEQFF
-	TRBV2	TRBJ1-5	few	TGTGCCAGCAGTAACGGGGATTTTCAGCCCCAGCATTTT	CASSNGDFQPQHF
TRBD1	TRBV10-3	TRBJ1-6	-	TGTGCCATCAGAAGGACAGGGTCAGGTGCACCCCTCCACTTT	CAIRRTGSGAPLHF
TRBD2	TRBV11-2	TRBJ2-5	-	TGTGCCAGCAGCCCGGGACTAGCGAGAGGTTGGGCAGAGACCCAGTACTTC	CASSPGLARGWAETQYF
-	TRBV20-1	TRBJ2-4	few	TGCAGTGCTAGTCAGCTAGCCAAAAACATTCAGTACTTC	CSASQLAKNIQYF
-	TRBV12-3/TRBV12-4	TRBJ1-4	-	TGTGCCAGCATTCTTGACGGGCTAGCTAATGAAAAACTGTCTTTT	CASILDGLANEKLSF
-	TRBV11-2	TRBJ1-6	few	TGTGCCAGCAGCTCACCGACCGCATCCCCCCTTAAGGATTCACCCCTCCACTTT	CASSSPTASPLKDSPLHF
-	TRBV7-9	TRBJ1-2	-	TGTGCCAGCAGCTCAGGGACTTTGAACTACACCTTC	CASSSGTLNYTF
-	TRBV13	TRBJ1-4	few	TGTGCCAGCAGCTCCCTGGGCGGGACTGAAAAACTGTTTTTT	CASSSLGGTEKLFF
-	TRBV11-1	TRBJ2-7	few	TGTGCCAGCAGCCCAGCCGGAGAATACTACGAGCAGTACTTC	CASSPAGEYYEQYF
-	TRBV10-3	TRBJ1-2	few	TGTGCCATCAGCCCAGGAGTTCCTAACTATGGCTACACCTTC	CAISPGVPNYGYTF
TRBD1	TRBV10-3	TRBJ1-2	few	TGTGCCATCAGTGGAGGGACAGATCCTAACTATGGCTACACCTTC	CAISGGTDPNYGYTF
TRBD2	TRBV7-6	TRBJ2-7	-	TGTGCCAGCAGCCCACGGGAGGGTTTCTACGAGCAGTACTTC	CASSPREGFYEQYF
-	TRBV20-1	TRBJ1-1	-	TGCAGTGCAATCCGGGACACGATGAACACTGAAGCTTTCTTT	CSAIRDTMNTEAFF